These 12 T cell receptor beta chains came from one sample sequenced in a study of CD8+ T cells in alopecia areata (dated by TCRdb to 2016 to 2019). According to the study, the label for this sample's time point signals: around 28 days on oral tofacitinib. The meaning of the sample's treatment or condition label: oral pan-JAK inhibitor, 5-10 mg twice daily. Libraries were built with the immunoSEQ multiplex PCR assay. For TCR sequencing, RNA was extracted from every sample and reverse transcribed into cDNA to serve as template. The table comes from immuneACCESS by way of TCRdb, which keeps in-frame sequences with V and J called. Part of the clones is missing from these tables; in studies checked, under half for an unresolved V gene and the rest for unknown reasons. In this sample the table shows 120,000 to 150,000 clones, 86% of which occur a single time. 13% of the sample is held by the ten biggest clonotypes.

Specimen: CD8+ T cells sorted from blood, collected at week 4, from a patient treated with tofacitinib. These receptors came from a human donor with alopecia areata.

In DNA form, the CDR3 reads TGTGCCAGCAGCCCAGAGGGGGCCTATGGCTACACCTTC. Translating gives CASSPEGAYGYTF. The rearrangement links TRBV9 to TRBJ1-2; 7 bases map to TRBD1. There are 13 residues in the CDR3. The V gene's germline CDR1 is SGDLS and CDR2 YYNGEE. J lost 4 bases, V lost 4 bases, and 4 bases had no gene match.

This clone was seen a single time. The rearrangement links TRBV30 to TRBJ2-1; D may correspond to TRBD1 or TRBD2 (5 bases each). The CDR3 covers 11 residues. In germline, CDR1 is GTSNPN, CDR2 SVGIG (reference sequence). V was clipped by 1 base and J by 7 bases, with 5 bases between them. This chain's CDR3 is CAWSGGNEQFF. The CDR3 coding sequence is TGTGCCTGGAGTGGGGGGAATGAGCAGTTCTTC.

The chain joins TRBV29-1 to TRBJ2-1, with 11 bases that match TRBD2. The CDR3 is 19 residues long. CDR1 is SQVTM, CDR2 ANQGSEA, per germline. With V trimmed by 1 base and J by 0 bases, 11 bases remained unmatched. Here the CDR3 reads CSVEGGVGTSGFSYNEQFF. CDR3 bases: TGCAGCGTTGAAGGCGGGGTGGGGACTAGCGGTTTCTCCTACAATGAGCAGTTCTTC.

The table lists this clone with a count of one. The V call is TRBV4-1, the J call TRBJ1-5, with TRBD1 matching over 7 bases. Trimming took 0 bases from V and 6 from J; bases not matched to a gene: 8. The CDR3 covers 16 residues. Germline CDR1 is MGHRA and CDR2 is YSYEKL. CDR3: CASSQERTGGGQPQHF. DNA of the CDR3: TGCGCCAGCAGCCAAGAAAGGACAGGCGGGGGTCAGCCCCAGCATTTT.

The V and J genes are TRBV5-4 and TRBJ2-3; 8 bases fit TRBD2. CDR1 is SGHNT, CDR2 YYREEE, per germline (reference sequence). J lost 2 bases, V lost 5 bases, and 1 base had no gene match. The CDR3 covers 13 residues. CDR3 sequence: CASRAGVTDTQYF. CDR3 coding DNA: TGTGCCAGCAGAGCGGGAGTCACAGATACGCAGTATTTT.

CDR3 protein: CSVESVRDGRYNEQFF. The CDR3, as DNA: TGCAGCGTTGAATCGGTTAGAGATGGAAGGTACAATGAGCAGTTCTTC. The chain couples TRBV29-1 to TRBJ2-1; no clear D gene. The CDR3 extends over 16 amino acids. Germline lookup yields CDR1 SQVTM and CDR2 ANQGSEA. V shed 2 bases and J shed 4 bases, with 18 bases lying between them.

This sequence joins TRBV2 and TRBJ2-2; a possible D gene is TRBD2 (6 bases). V gave up 6 bases and J gave up 0 bases, with 11 bases separating them. The CDR3 loop spans 15 amino acids. Germline lookup yields CDR1 SNHLY and CDR2 FYNNEI. The chain's CDR3 is CASRDLAPNTGELFF. CDR3 DNA sequence: TGTGCCAGCAGGGACCTAGCGCCGAACACCGGGGAGCTGTTTTTT.

The genes are TRBV7-9 and TRBJ1-6, with 7 bases fitting TRBD1. Losses at the gene ends were 5 bases for V and 8 bases for J; bases not matched to a gene: 18. Looked up from germline, CDR1 is SEHNR and CDR2 is FQNEAQ (reference sequence). The CDR3 totals 18 residues. CDR3 amino acids: CASSATPGSTGSHSPLHF. The CDR3 coding sequence is TGTGCCAGCAGCGCCACTCCCGGATCGACAGGGTCTCATTCACCCCTCCACTTT.

The genes are TRBV14 and TRBJ1-4, with no clear D. V lost 5 bases to trimming and J lost 2 bases, with 24 bases between them. Per the germline V gene, CDR1 is SGHDN and CDR2 is FVKESK. CDR3 length: 19 residues. The CDR3 nucleotides read TGTGCCAGCAGCTCATCAGAGGGAAATGTACGGTGGACTAATGAAAAACTGTTTTTT. Its protein is CASSSSEGNVRWTNEKLFF.

V gene TRBV15 combines with J gene TRBJ2-5; 10 nucleotides align to TRBD2. The CDR3 sequence is 18 residues long. Germline CDR1 reads LNHNV; CDR2 reads YYDKDF (reference sequence). V was pared by 0 bases and J by 4 bases, with 11 bases of the junction left unmatched. The CDR3 DNA reads as TGTGCCACCAGCAGAGAGTCCCGGCTAGCGGGAGAGACAGAGACCCAGTACTTC. Its protein product is CATSRESRLAGETETQYF.

The V gene is TRBV27, the J gene TRBJ2-1; TRBD1 agrees at 9 bases. The CDR3 is 14 amino acids. V was clipped by 7 bases and J by 8 bases; unmatched bases: 9. Germline V gene sequence: CDR1 MNHEY, CDR2 SMNVEV (reference sequence). In DNA, the CDR3 is TGTGCCAGCACTCCTTTGGACAGGGGACATGAGCAGTTCTTC. Protein product: CASTPLDRGHEQFF.

The chain combines TRBV27 with TRBJ1-5; D gene unclear. The germline CDR1 and CDR2 sequences are MNHEY and SMNVEV (reference sequence). V gave up 5 bases and J gave up 2 bases, with 7 bases separating them. This CDR3 is 13 amino acids long. The DNA for the CDR3 is TGTGCCAGCAGTAACAACGGCAATCAGCCCCAGCATTTT. It specifies CASSNNGNQPQHF.